This T cell receptor (beta chain) was identified in a study of PD-1 blockade in classical Hodgkin lymphoma. Study results and limitations: Causes of the repertoire differences remain undefined, possibly disease activity or prior therapy. Newly diagnosed patients were reported to exhibit reduced baseline TCR diversity relative to healthy donors. Patients who began taking nivolumab under 1 year after ASCT were left out. Similar baseline diversity was found in complete responders and newly diagnosed patients.

The protocol was immunoSEQ multiplex PCR, while the TCRdb copy is restricted to in-frame clones and leaves out a portion. Of about 64,000 clones in the sample, around nine tenths were seen once. Germline assignment: CDR1 SGHRS and CDR2 YFSETQ. Trimming stripped 1 base from V and 7 bases from J, with 17 bases between. This CDR3 contains 15 residues. As for time point: cycle 4 day 1 (C4D1), after around six weeks of nivolumab. No patient escaped relapse after autologous stem cell transplantation, and brentuximab vedotin exposure varied. On this clone itself: Its antigen is currently unknown.

This TCR derives from a human donor with classical Hodgkin lymphoma. The sample was peripheral blood mononuclear cells (PBMCs), taken before the fourth cycle of nivolumab. The J gene is TRBJ1-1, the V gene TRBV5-1, with D maybe TRBD1 (5 bases). As DNA, the CDR3 is TGCGCCAGCAGCTTGAGGACGGGGCCCGGCATTGAAGCTTTCTTT. Encoded protein: CASSLRTGPGIEAFF.